Presented here are 17 T cell receptor beta chains from one specimen sequenced in a study of technical replicates of blood from a few donors. Produced via immunoSEQ multiplex PCR; TCRdb's table is partial and in-frame only. The top ten clones hold around 12% of a sample with roughly 14,000 clones, approximately 88% of them seen once. The source material was PBMCs. These receptors originate from a human donor in good health.

The chain is built from TRBV19 and TRBJ2-1, with 8 positions matching TRBD2. Germline assignment: CDR1 LNHDA and CDR2 SQIVND (reference sequence). The J segment lost 10 bases and the V segment lost 0 bases, leaving 11 bases of the junction unmatched. CDR3 length: 16 residues. CDR3 in DNA: TGTGCCAGTAGTATAGATCTGGGACTAGTTCTCAGGGAGCAGTTCTTC. Its protein is CASSIDLGLVLREQFF.

The chain has TRBV7-8 and TRBJ2-3; 8 bases line up with TRBD2. The V gene end was trimmed by 4 bases and the J gene end by 4 bases; junction bases not matched to a gene: 7. From germline, CDR1 is SGHVS and CDR2 FQNEAQ. CDR3 length: 15 amino acids. In DNA, the CDR3 is TGTGCCAGCAGCTCGGGAGGGGGAAGCGCAGATACGCAGTATTTT. Residues: CASSSGGGSADTQYF.

The V and J genes are TRBV10-1 and TRBJ2-3; tentative D call: TRBD2 (5 bases). The CDR3 has 16 amino acids. Germline V gives CDR1 WNHNN, CDR2 SYGVQD (reference sequence). Deletions cut 7 bases from V and 5 bases from J, with 22 bases between. CDR3 DNA: TGCGCCAGCACTCCAGTCCCGGGATCACGAGTAGATACGCAGTATTTT. Translation gives CASTPVPGSRVDTQYF.

The rearrangement links TRBV25-1 to TRBJ2-5, with a tentative D call TRBD2 (5 bases). CDR3 size: 15 residues. Germline loops: CDR1 MGHDK, CDR2 SYGVNS. Trimming shortened V by 2 bases and J by 4 bases, and 14 bases separated the two germline ends. The CDR3 region is CASSEGMGVGETQYF. The CDR3 DNA sequence: TGTGCCAGCAGTGAAGGTATGGGAGTAGGAGAGACCCAGTACTTC.

This chain uses TRBV2 with TRBJ2-7; D uncertain. Between the trimmed V and J ends, which lost 4 bases and 7 bases, there was a span of 5 bases. There are 10 residues in the CDR3. CDR1 is SNHLY, CDR2 FYNNEI, per germline. The CDR3 DNA reads TGTGCCAGCAGTGGAGTAGAGCAGTACTTC. Its protein is CASSGVEQYF.

The chain carries TRBV25-1 and TRBJ2-1; 9 bases align to TRBD1. V lost 2 bases to trimming and J lost 9 bases; unmatched junction nucleotides: 11. The CDR3 loop spans 16 amino acids. Germline V gene lookup returns CDR1 MGHDK and CDR2 SYGVNS. For the CDR3, the DNA is TGTGCCAGCAGTGAACACCCGGGACAGGGCGTTGGTGAGCAGTTCTTC. This codes for CASSEHPGQGVGEQFF.

CDR3 region: CASIPGGGVWTEAFF. CDR3 nucleotide sequence: TGTGCCAGCATTCCGGGAGGGGGCGTATGGACTGAAGCTTTCTTT. The chain links TRBV2 to TRBJ1-1, with 7 bases that match TRBD1. Trimming cost V 7 bases and J 5 bases; bases outside gene matches: 13. The CDR3 consists of 15 residues. Germline loops: CDR1 SNHLY, CDR2 FYNNEI.

This clone came up a few times. This rearrangement joins TRBV4-2 to TRBJ2-7; 7 bases match TRBD2. CDR1 and CDR2 from the germline V gene are LGHNA and YNFKEQ. V lost 4 bases, J lost 6 bases, and 9 bases stayed unmatched. This CDR3 is built from 14 residues. CDR3 sequence (DNA): TGTGCCAGCAGCCCCCCCAGGGCTAGCGGCGAGCAGTACTTC. It is translated as CASSPPRASGEQYF.

The chain has TRBV19 and TRBJ2-1; D is undetermined. This CDR3 has 15 amino acids. V was clipped by 1 base and J by 2 bases, with 9 bases between them. CDR1 LNHDA and CDR2 SQIVND come from the germline V gene (reference sequence). The CDR3 DNA sequence: TGTGCCAGTAGTATAGGCTTAGCCCCCTACAATGAGCAGTTCTTC. This gives the protein CASSIGLAPYNEQFF.

This rearrangement joins TRBV5-1 to TRBJ2-1, with 13 bases identical to TRBD2. The V and J ends lost 4 bases and 8 bases, in that order; junction bases with no gene match: 3. CDR1 and CDR2 (germline): SGHRS, YFSETQ. The CDR3 loop spans 14 amino acids. CDR3 protein: CASSTTSGRDEQFF. The DNA of the CDR3 is TGCGCCAGCAGCACCACTAGCGGGAGGGATGAGCAGTTCTTC.

V is TRBV7-9 and J is TRBJ1-2; the D is unclear. Germline lookup yields CDR1 SEHNR and CDR2 FQNEAQ (reference sequence). The CDR3 extends over 14 amino acids. V lost 4 bases and J lost 2, with 11 bases in between. CDR3 DNA: TGTGCCAGCAGCTCTAGTAGCCCGAACTATGGCTACACCTTC. This codes for CASSSSSPNYGYTF.

V usage is TRBV10-3 and J usage is TRBJ1-5; 8 bases are shared with TRBD1. V lost 5 bases, J lost 1 base, and 7 bases stayed unmatched. The germline CDR1 and CDR2 sequences are ENHRY and SYGVKD. The CDR3 has 16 residues. CDR3 sequence: CAISRTGRESNQPQHF. The CDR3 nucleotides read TGTGCCATCAGTAGGACAGGGAGAGAAAGCAATCAGCCCCAGCATTTT.

In DNA, the CDR3 is TGCAGCGTTGACGGACTAGCGGGGAGCTCCTACGAGCAGTACTTC. This translates into CSVDGLAGSSYEQYF. V and J are TRBV29-1 and TRBJ2-7; 12 bases are a match to TRBD2. The ends lost 3 bases at V and 0 bases at J; junction bases unmatched: 3. Germline lookup yields CDR1 SQVTM and CDR2 ANQGSEA. The CDR3 has 15 amino acids.

This chain links TRBV2 with TRBJ1-5, with D perhaps TRBD1 (5 bases). V shed 4 bases and J shed 5 bases, with 9 bases lying between them. Germline V gene data show CDR1 as SNHLY and CDR2 as FYNNEI. The CDR3 runs 13 residues. For the CDR3, the DNA is TGTGCCAGCAGTGGGGGCGGATATCAGCCCCAGCATTTT. Its translation is CASSGGGYQPQHF.

The sample holds one count of this clone. The chain couples TRBV12-5 to TRBJ2-3; perhaps TRBD2 as D (5 bases). V lost 3 bases to trimming and J lost 6 bases, with 7 bases between them. Germline lookup yields CDR1 LGHNT and CDR2 FRNRAP. The CDR3 is 12 amino acids. The DNA for the CDR3 is TGTGCTAGTGGTTTCCGAGGGGATACGCAGTATTTT. This sequence encodes CASGFRGDTQYF.

This clone is a singleton in its sample. The rearrangement joins TRBV2 to TRBJ2-7, with 7 bases fitting TRBD1. V lost 3 bases, J lost 3 bases, and 8 bases stayed unmatched. Germline CDR1 SNHLY, CDR2 FYNNEI. This CDR3 is built from 15 residues. The CDR3 here is CASSELDRAYYEQYF. CDR3 in DNA: TGTGCCAGCAGTGAGCTTGACAGGGCTTACTACGAGCAGTACTTC.

The J gene is TRBJ2-2, the V gene TRBV29-1; 9 positions agree with TRBD2. The CDR3 consists of 16 residues. The ends lost 5 bases at V and 1 base at J; junction bases unmatched: 8. Looked up from germline, CDR1 is SQVTM and CDR2 is ANQGSEA. The CDR3 spells CSVLLAGTKNTGELFF. The DNA for the CDR3 is TGCAGCGTTCTTCTAGCGGGGACTAAGAACACCGGGGAGCTGTTTTTT.